A selection of T cell receptor beta chains follows, all from one sample in a study of cytotoxic CD8 clonotypes in ibrutinib-treated CLL. The protocol was immunoSEQ multiplex PCR, while the TCRdb copy is restricted to in-frame clones and leaves out a portion. The top ten clones hold over 15% of a sample with about 250,000 clones, 70% of them seen once. The input for sequencing was PBMCs, taken after 24 months of ibrutinib treatment. The origin of the receptors is a human donor with chronic lymphocytic leukemia. Both conserved end residues are trimmed from each CDR3. A D gene is named only where the DNA matches it firmly. Rows may omit the clone size; those that give it use once, few, many or a size class.

>NA|TRBJ2-1|TRBV11-2|once
ASSPLSRTYNEQF
>NA|TRBJ2-5|TRBV11-3|once
ASSERGETQY
>TRBD1|TRBJ1-1|TRBV5-4|NA
ASSGTGGRAEAF
>TRBD2|TRBJ2-7|TRBV30|NA
AWSVPSGWSYEQY
>NA|TRBJ2-3|TRBV5-4|NA
ASSLAGTRTDTQY
>NA|TRBJ1-4|TRBV5-1|NA
ASSLLGVGANEKLF
>NA|TRBJ2-3|TRBV12-2|NA
ASRSNKILGSLSDTQY
>TRBD1|TRBJ1-2|TRBV11-2|few
ASSSGQVGYT
>TRBD1|TRBJ2-7|TRBV16|NA
ASSRSRGSVVYEQY
>TRBD2|TRBJ2-7|TRBV27|NA
ATKSEAGGPWQY
>NA|TRBJ2-1|TRBV28|NA
ASSFHTFYKSSYNEQF
>NA|TRBJ1-5|TRBV7-9|NA
ASSTGLKGNQPQH
>NA|TRBJ2-6|TRBV6-5|once
ASTRAGANVLT